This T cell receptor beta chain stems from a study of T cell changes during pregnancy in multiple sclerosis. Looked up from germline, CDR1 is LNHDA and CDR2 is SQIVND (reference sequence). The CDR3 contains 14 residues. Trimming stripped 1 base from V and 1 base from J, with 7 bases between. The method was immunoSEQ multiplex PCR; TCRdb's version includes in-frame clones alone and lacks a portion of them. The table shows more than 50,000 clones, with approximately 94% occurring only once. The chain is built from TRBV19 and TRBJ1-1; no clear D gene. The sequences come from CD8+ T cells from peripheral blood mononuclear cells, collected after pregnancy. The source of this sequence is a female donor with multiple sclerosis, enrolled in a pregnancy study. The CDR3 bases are TGTGCCAGTAGTATAGGGGCGACGAACACTGAAGCTTTCTTT. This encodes CASSIGATNTEAFF. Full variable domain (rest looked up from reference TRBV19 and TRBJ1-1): DGGITQSPKYLFRKEGQNVTLSCEQNLNHDAMYWYRQDPGQGLRLIYYSQIVNDFQKGDIAEGYSVSREKKESFPLTVTSAQKNPTAFYLCASSIGATNTEAFFGQGTRLTVV.